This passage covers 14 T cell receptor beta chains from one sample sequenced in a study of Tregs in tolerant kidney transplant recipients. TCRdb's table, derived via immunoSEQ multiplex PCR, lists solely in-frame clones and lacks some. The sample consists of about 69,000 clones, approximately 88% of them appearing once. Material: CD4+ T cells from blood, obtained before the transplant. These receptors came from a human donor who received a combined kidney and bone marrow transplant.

DNA of the CDR3: TGTGCCAGCAGTCCGCGGGCTCCATATATACAGCCCCAGCATTTT. Amino acids: CASSPRAPYIQPQHF. The chain is built from TRBV27 and TRBJ1-5; D remains unclear. Trimming left V 5 bases short and J 7 bases short, with 18 bases between. This CDR3 region has 15 residues. The V gene's germline CDR1 is MNHEY and CDR2 SMNVEV (reference sequence).

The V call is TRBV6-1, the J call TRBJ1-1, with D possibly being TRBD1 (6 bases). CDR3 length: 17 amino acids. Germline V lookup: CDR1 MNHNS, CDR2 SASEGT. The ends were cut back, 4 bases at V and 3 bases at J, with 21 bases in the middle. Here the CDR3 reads CASSGDRHLIADTEAFF. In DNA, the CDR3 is TGTGCCAGCAGTGGTGACAGGCACTTAATTGCGGACACTGAAGCTTTCTTT.

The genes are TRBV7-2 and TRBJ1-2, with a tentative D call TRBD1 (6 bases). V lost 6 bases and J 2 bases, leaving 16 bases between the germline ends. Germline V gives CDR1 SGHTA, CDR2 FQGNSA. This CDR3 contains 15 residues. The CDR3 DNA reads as TGTGCCAGCAGAAAACCGGGACACCTGAACTATGGCTACACCTTC. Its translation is CASRKPGHLNYGYTF.

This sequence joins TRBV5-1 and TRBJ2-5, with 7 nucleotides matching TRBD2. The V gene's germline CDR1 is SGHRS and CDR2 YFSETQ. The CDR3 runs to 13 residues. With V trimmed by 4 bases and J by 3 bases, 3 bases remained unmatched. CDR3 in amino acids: CASSRTREETQYF. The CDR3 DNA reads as TGCGCCAGCAGCAGGACTAGGGAAGAGACCCAGTACTTC.

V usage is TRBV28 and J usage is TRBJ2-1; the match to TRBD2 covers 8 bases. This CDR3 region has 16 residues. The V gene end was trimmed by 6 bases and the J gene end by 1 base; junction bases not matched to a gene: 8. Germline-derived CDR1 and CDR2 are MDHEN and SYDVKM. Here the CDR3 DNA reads TGTGCCAGCAGCCCCATATCGGGAGGGTCCTACAATGAGCAGTTCTTC. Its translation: CASSPISGGSYNEQFF.

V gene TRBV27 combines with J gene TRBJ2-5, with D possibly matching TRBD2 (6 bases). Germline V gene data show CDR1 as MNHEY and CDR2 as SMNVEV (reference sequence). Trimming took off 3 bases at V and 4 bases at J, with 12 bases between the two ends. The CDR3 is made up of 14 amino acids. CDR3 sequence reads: CASSFLGGGETQYF. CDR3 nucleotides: TGTGCCAGCAGTTTCCTGGGGGGAGGAGAGACCCAGTACTTC.

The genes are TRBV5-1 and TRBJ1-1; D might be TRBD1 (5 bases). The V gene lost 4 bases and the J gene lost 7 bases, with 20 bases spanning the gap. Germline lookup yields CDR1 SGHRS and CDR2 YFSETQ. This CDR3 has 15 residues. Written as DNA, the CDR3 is TGCGCCAGCAGCCCGGCCGGGATTGGGGGGTTTGAAGCTTTCTTT. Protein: CASSPAGIGGFEAFF.

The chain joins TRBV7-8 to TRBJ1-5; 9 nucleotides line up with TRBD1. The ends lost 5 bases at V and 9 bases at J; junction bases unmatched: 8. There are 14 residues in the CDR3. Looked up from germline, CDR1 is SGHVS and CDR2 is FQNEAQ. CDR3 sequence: CASSLSTGGLPQHF. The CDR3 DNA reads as TGTGCCAGCAGCCTTTCGACAGGGGGACTGCCCCAGCATTTT.

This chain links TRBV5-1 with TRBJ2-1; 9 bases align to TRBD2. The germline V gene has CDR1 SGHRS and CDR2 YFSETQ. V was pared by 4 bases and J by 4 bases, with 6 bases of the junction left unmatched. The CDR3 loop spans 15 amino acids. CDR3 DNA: TGCGCCAGCAGCGGGACTAGCTTTTTTTACAATGAGCAGTTCTTC. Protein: CASSGTSFFYNEQFF.

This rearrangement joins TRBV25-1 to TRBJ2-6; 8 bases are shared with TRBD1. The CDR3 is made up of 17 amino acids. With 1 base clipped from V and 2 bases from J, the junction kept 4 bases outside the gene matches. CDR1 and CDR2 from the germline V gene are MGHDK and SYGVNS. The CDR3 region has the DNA TGTGCCAGCAGTGAATTTACAGGGGGGCCTGGGGCCAACGTCCTGACTTTC. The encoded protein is CASSEFTGGPGANVLTF. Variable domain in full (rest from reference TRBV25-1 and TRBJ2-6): EADIYQTPRYLVIGTGKKITLECSQTMGHDKMYWYQQDPGMELHLIHYSYGVNSTEKGDLSSESTVSRIRTEHFPLTLESARPSHTSQYLCASSEFTGGPGANVLTFGAGSRLTVL.

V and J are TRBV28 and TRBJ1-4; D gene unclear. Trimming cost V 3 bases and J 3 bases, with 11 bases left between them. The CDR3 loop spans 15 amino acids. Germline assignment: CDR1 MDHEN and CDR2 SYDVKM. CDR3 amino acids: CASSFTAVSNEKLFF. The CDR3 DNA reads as TGTGCCAGCAGTTTCACAGCCGTTTCTAATGAAAAACTGTTTTTT.

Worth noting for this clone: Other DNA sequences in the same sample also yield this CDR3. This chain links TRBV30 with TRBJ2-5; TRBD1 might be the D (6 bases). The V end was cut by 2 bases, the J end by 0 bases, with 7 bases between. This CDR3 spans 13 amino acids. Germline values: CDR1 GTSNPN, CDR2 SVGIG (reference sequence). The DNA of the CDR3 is TGTGCCTGGAGTAGGGGGAACCAAGAGACCCAGTACTTC. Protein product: CAWSRGNQETQYF.

CDR3 DNA sequence: TGCGCCAGCAGCCAGATCCTAAACAGGGGGCTGGAGACCCAGTACTTC. This codes for CASSQILNRGLETQYF. The J gene is TRBJ2-5, the V gene TRBV4-3, with TRBD1 identical over 9 bases. Germline V gene sequence: CDR1 LGHNA, CDR2 YSLEER. V dropped 3 bases and J dropped 5; count of bases not matched to a gene: 10. The CDR3 length is 16 residues.

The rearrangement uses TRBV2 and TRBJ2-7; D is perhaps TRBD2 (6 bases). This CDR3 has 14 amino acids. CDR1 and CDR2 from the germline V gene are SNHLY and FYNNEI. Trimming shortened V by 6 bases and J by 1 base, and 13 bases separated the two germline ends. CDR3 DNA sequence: TGTGCCAGCAGAGACGGGAGCAGGTCCTACGAGCAGTACTTC. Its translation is CASRDGSRSYEQYF. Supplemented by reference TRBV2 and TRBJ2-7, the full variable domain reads EPEVTQTPSHQVTQMGQEVILRCVPISNHLYFYWYRQILGQKVEFLVSFYNNEISEKSEIFDDQFSVERPDGSNFTLKIRSTKLEDSAMYFCASRDGSRSYEQYFGPGTRLTVT.